The T cell receptor beta chain described here comes from a study of T-cell reconstitution after alpha-beta-depleted transplantation in children (dated by TCRdb to between 2015 and 2016). Regarding the complete study: T-cell immune reconstitution after TCRalphabeta/CD19-depleted allogeneic hematopoietic cell transplantation in children was quantitatively tracked in the study by means of TCR repertoire profiling. Study-level results and caveats: The apparently early alphabetaT-cell count recovery about two months after transplant was reportedly dependent on only several hundred rapidly expanded clones derived from non-depleted graft cells. The frequencies of hyperexpanded clones fell over the following months, and after one year, T-cell counts and TCRbeta diversity were mostly attributed to newly produced T cells. In some patients, high TCRbeta diversity at day 60 was attributed to recipient T cells and intrathymic progenitors that had survived conditioning.

Taken with the paper, the label for treatment or condition translates to: allogeneic hematopoietic cell transplantation with graft depleted of TCRalphabeta T cells and CD19 B cells. The transplant recipients were children given TCRalphabeta/CD19-depleted allogeneic hematopoietic cell grafts. In the germline V gene, CDR1 corresponds to MGHRA and CDR2 to YSYEKL. Trimming takes 2 bases from V and 4 bases from J, and the germline ends sit 11 bases apart. Including the terminal cysteine and phenylalanine, the CDR3 comprises 14 residues. The DNA shown is the 42-base CDR3, in frame from base 1. Worth noting for this clonotype: Its antigen is still unknown. Per-base qualities were not stored, and no clone one base away is much larger.

Receptor amplification or capture employed PCR. Sequencing was carried out with an Illumina HiSeq 2500. TCR libraries were prepared with molecular barcoding, using unique molecular identifiers to normalize TCRbeta repertoire quantification. TCRdb trimmed public reads at Q25 via fastp, called clones via MiXCR and kept in-frame beta chains. Each CDR3 protein appears once, grouped with its most common genes and DNA. The sample data list 250,000 to 300,000 distinct CDR3 sequences, and around 7.1% of these were observed just once. Approximately 9.6% of the sample is held by the ten biggest clonotypes. This specimen consisted of peripheral blood, obtained 360 days after TCRalphabeta/CD19-depleted stem cell transplant. The rearranged segments are TRBV4-1 and TRBJ1-1; the D region possibly corresponds to TRBD1 (6 bases align). This receptor was obtained from a female patient aged 2-15 years who had a stem cell transplant for Fanconi anemia, so the T cells may come from the graft donor. The CDR3 amino acid sequence is: CASSQSRGATEAFF. The nucleotide sequence reads as follows: TGCGCCAGCAGCCAATCAAGGGGGGCCACTGAAGCTTTCTTT.